The entry below describes one T cell receptor beta chain. This clone has only a few counts. Its antigen target is currently unknown. No per-base quality is available; no much larger clone lies one base away. The cohort was made up of 666 healthy bone marrow donors. At the time of sampling, all cohort members were nominally healthy, though unrecorded immune exposures were likely present. The donor tested CMV seronegative and was one of the 352 seronegative cohort members. A peripheral blood sample was collected from each donor, and TCR beta sequencing was performed on peripheral blood mononuclear cells. Genomic DNA was extracted from the blood cell samples with the Qiagen DNeasy Blood Extraction Kit. Germline trimming amounts to 4 bases on V and 7 bases on J, with 13 as the count of junction bases outside the gene matches. Via the germline V gene, CDR1 is MNHEY and CDR2 SVGAGI. The CDR3, cysteine through phenylalanine, is 16 amino acids long. The entry retains the CDR3 DNA only, 48 bases that are in frame from base 1.

This record comes from a study of cytomegalovirus exposure and HLA in healthy donors (TCRdb year 2017). Regarding the study in general: In an earlier analysis of around 540 of the donors, 276 Gb of sequence data and about 110 million unique TCR beta sequences from 150 million to 200 million T cells were reported. The T cell repertoires of under 750 subjects were profiled by immunosequencing and related to cytomegalovirus serostatus. About five DR-DQ haplotypes were handled as single units for association and clustering because linkage in the cohort was strong. The number of typed donors differed by locus: about 629-640 for A, B, C, DRB1 and DQB1; 522 for DQA1; 606 for DPA1; and around 450 for DPB1. Donor age, sex, ethnicity and CMV serostatus were collected together with the repertoire data. Among around 400 genotyped donors of the cohort, an average of approximately 240,000 unique TCR beta nucleotide sequences were sequenced per donor, roughly 20% of them non-productive. Every discovery cohort repertoire had been produced on one sequencing platform. In a later analysis, previously published TCR beta repertoires from 550 to 750 donors were re-analyzed and high-resolution HLA genotyping was added so that TCR occurrence patterns could be studied. An early release that covered approximately 600 HLA-typed donors contained around 300 gigabases of sequencing data and around 85 million unique TCR sequences. Rather than using new phenotypic data, the later analysis identified candidate immune exposures from TCR beta sequences and from how often those sequences occurred across donors. To predict cytomegalovirus infection status, the study brought together high-throughput TCR immunosequencing, statistical association of individual TCRs with disease status, and machine learning. HLA typing covered class I and class II loci at four-digit resolution. The study was designed to test whether signatures of past pathogen exposure could be identified by cataloging public T cell receptors. An earlier analysis of approximately 640 of the donors applied high-throughput TCR beta sequencing to assess whether each TCR beta V gene segment acted as functional or pseudogenic. Of the roughly 390 genotyped donors, approximately 82% fell in the genetic ancestry cluster associated with self-reported Caucasian donors. A separate validation cohort of 100 to 150 different subjects was used in addition to the roughly 700-subject first cohort. A later genetic analysis took genome-wide SNP genotypes for 398 of the 666 donors and used that subset as a discovery cohort. The full study reports these points: In a later analysis, HLA-associated TCR beta chains showed more clonal expansion and lower generation probabilities than non-associated chains that were equally common. Linkage disequilibrium might explain the correlated functional status among segregating V segments, but an unknown experimental factor could not be ruled out. Immune exposure information for the cohort was limited to CMV serostatus. A later genetic analysis associated a missense DCLRE1C variant with V-gene and J-gene trimming of TCR beta chains, and an independent cohort replicated the association. Some IMGT-functional V segments, including TRBV6-2 and TRBV6-3, could not be distinguished by the 87-base-pair reads and were therefore excluded. Broadly in line with IMGT annotations, most TCR beta V segments showed up in productive rearrangements about 87% or about 30% of the time in an earlier analysis of about 500 of the donors. Most TCR sequences were seen in very few donors, while some public TCRs were found in many individuals. In a later analysis, some 17,000 TCR beta sequences were associated with specific HLA alleles at a false discovery rate of 0.05. Most CMV-associated TCR beta chains appeared to be HLA-restricted in a later analysis, and the HLA associations seemed to be driven largely by CMV exposure. Because HLA typing was missing for some donors at each locus, association tests included only the typed subset. A few of the identified cytomegalovirus-associated TCR beta chains were confirmed in vitro to be specific for cytomegalovirus antigens. The sequencing pipeline was judged likely to have produced a cluster of highly shared sequence variants as a technical artifact. Several of the top co-occurrence clusters appeared to be linked to parvovirus B19, influenza, CMV and Epstein-Barr virus, according to a later analysis. A further reported finding was that TCR beta sequences accurately predicted the HLA-A and HLA-B alleles for most subjects in the first cohort. According to the authors, the approach could potentially be generalized to other disease states and immunological phenotypes. Roughly uniform sequencing depth across donors was assumed in presence/absence analyses, although this assumption may not hold. Assigning TCR associations to individual alleles was difficult when HLA alleles, especially DR and DQ, strongly co-occurred. A later analysis found that TCR association rates varied across HLA loci, with DRB1 alleles showing the most associated TCRs and HLA-C alleles the fewest. Because counts were too low, around 17 rarely observed V segments, including chromosome 9 orphons, were left out of the earlier analysis of 587 of the donors. A total of 150 to 200 TCR beta chains were listed by the study as associated with cytomegalovirus. In a later genetic analysis, fewer N-insertions in productive TCRs were reported among donors in an Asian-associated ancestry cluster than the approximately 630-donor mean. In both the original and validation cohorts, the classifier was reported to diagnose cytomegalovirus status with high specificity and sensitivity. In this cohort, only TCR beta chains were sequenced, and detectable features were limited by the absence of alpha or paired-chain data.

Libraries were constructed by the immunoSEQ multiplex PCR assay. For the multiplex PCR, a mixture combining 60 forward primers for TCR Vbeta segments and 13 reverse primers for TCR Jbeta segments was used. A multiplex PCR assay on genomic DNA amplified the CDR3 region of rearranged TCR beta genes. On the Illumina HiSeq System, the amplified TCR beta libraries were sequenced as 87-base-pair reads. Concerning the study's data processing: In a later analysis, tens of millions of unique TCR beta chains were counted across the approximately 620 repertoires, and roughly 10 million of these chains were shared by at least two donors. Raw reads were error-corrected and collapsed into unique sequences with a nearest-neighbor algorithm that merged closely related sequences to remove PCR and sequencing errors. CDR3 sequences were aligned to IMGT reference sequences to assign V, D and J gene segments. For a sequence to be retained, at least a six-nucleotide match to both a V gene segment and a J gene segment was required. Rearrangements were classified as productive when the CDR3 lacked stop codons and remained in frame with V and J, and all other rearrangements were classified as non-productive. Following IMGT convention, CDR3 was defined as the stretch from the second conserved V-encoded cysteine to the conserved J-encoded phenylalanine. The earlier analysis of approximately 500 of the donors excluded sequences that lacked an unambiguous match to a single V gene segment. An earlier analysis of almost 600 of the donors classified V segments as functional when productive rearrangements were above 56.7% and as segregating when the standard deviation between donors was above 5%. A statistical classification framework was built to diagnose cytomegalovirus status from the catalog of TCR beta chain sequences. V and J gene assignment, in a later analysis, came from comparing TCR nucleotide sequences with IMGT/GENE-DB human TR gene sequences. A later analysis assigned CDR3 sequences and most-parsimonious VDJ recombination scenarios with the TCRdist pipeline. A later analysis defined each TCR beta chain by its CDR3 amino acid sequence plus V-gene family, and excluded reads lacking a unique V-gene family. As a way to deal with suspected cross-contamination and a sequencing artifact, a later analysis dropped roughly 600 nucleotide sequences that were highly shared and had low generation probability. For each public chain, a later analysis derived a clonal expansion index from normalized ranks of inferred template counts within each repertoire. Generation probabilities in a later analysis came from a VDJ recombination model fitted to out-of-frame rearrangements, and those results were checked against IGoR. In a later analysis, hypergeometric tests were used to score TCR-TCR, TCR-HLA and TCR-CMV co-occurrence, with a repertoire-size bias correction applied to TCR pairs. To estimate false discovery rates, a later analysis permuted the HLA or CMV assignments 20 times. In a later analysis, co-occurring TCRs were grouped with DBSCAN, and TCRdist sequence similarity was added when clustering was performed within HLA-allele-positive subsets. Repertoires with fewer than 30,000 or more than 120,000 public chains were left out of co-occurrence clustering, as were about five repertoires with anomalous nucleotide sharing. Held by TCRdb, this immuneACCESS table contains in-frame sequences only and omits some clones. Under half of the omission traces to an unresolved V gene where checked; the cause of the rest is unknown. From that table come the V and J calls and clone size; the DNA was used to work out D and trimming. The sample records hundreds of thousands of clones, more than 70% of which are singletons. Of the sample, less than 0.6% is held by the ten largest clones.

Here the chain combines TRBV6-5 and TRBJ2-7, and 10 junctional nucleotides match TRBD1. The material sequenced was PBMCs. This TCR derives from a boy aged 5-17 years in good health and CMV-seronegative. The bases read TGTGCCAGCAGTTCAAGGGTGGGACAGGGGTCTCGGGAGCAGTACTTC. Translated, it reads CASSSRVGQGSREQYF.